Following are 32 T cell receptor beta chains from one sample sequenced in a study of T cell repertoires in cytomegalovirus infection. One entry per CDR3 protein results from TCRdb running MiXCR on the reads. The repertoire holds 150,000 to 190,000 distinct CDR3 sequences, less than 25% seen once, with 9.5% to 13% in the top ten. The sample taken for sequencing was PBMCs. The receptors were sampled from a human donor in good health (CMV status not recorded). Some clones in this sample may be carry-over from other donors' samples.

In this sample, this clonotype turned up a few times. This chain uses TRBV6-5 with TRBJ1-3, with 8 bases lining up with TRBD1. The CDR3 is 15 residues long. CDR1 is MNHEY and CDR2 is SVGAGI in the germline V gene. The V segment lost 8 bases and the J segment 4 bases; nucleotides outside the gene matches: 10. CDR3 DNA: TGTGCCAGCCGAGGGGGACAGGTCTTGGGAAACACCATATATTTT. Residues: CASRGGQVLGNTIYF.

This clonotype was seen more than once but under ten times. The gene calls are TRBV12-3 or TRBV12-4 and TRBJ1-5; unclear D gene. With 2 bases removed from V and 0 bases from J, the gap between germline ends came to 5 bases. The length of the CDR3 is 14 residues. In DNA form, the CDR3 reads TGTGCCAGCAGTTTACAGATTAGCAATCAGCCCCAGCATTTT. This codes for CASSLQISNQPQHF.

This clonotype has more than one count but fewer than ten. The genes are TRBV29-1 and TRBJ2-1, with no clear D. Trimming cost V 2 bases and J 3 bases, with 5 bases left between them. CDR1 is SQVTM, CDR2 ANQGSEA, per germline. There are 12 residues in the CDR3. Here the CDR3 reads CSVENNYNEQFF. The CDR3 DNA reads TGCAGCGTTGAAAATAACTACAATGAGCAGTTCTTC.

This clonotype has just a few counts. The CDR3 is CASETGTTYNEQFF. The CDR3 nucleotides are TGCGCCAGCGAGACAGGGACTACCTACAATGAGCAGTTCTTC. V gene TRBV5-1 combines with J gene TRBJ2-1; D possibly matches TRBD1 or TRBD2 (7 bases each). Trimming left V 7 bases short and J 2 bases short, with 13 bases between. This CDR3 is 14 amino acids long. Germline V gene lookup returns CDR1 SGHRS and CDR2 YFSETQ.

This clonotype was counted many times. The junction differs from germline at one of its ends, possibly a read error. This chain uses TRBV7-8 with TRBJ2-1, with D tentatively TRBD2 (5 bases). There are 14 residues in the CDR3. Germline CDR1 reads SGHVS; CDR2 reads FQNEAQ. CDR3 amino acids: CASSLATVGNEQFF. The CDR3 nucleotides are TGTGCCAGCAGCCTAGCTACAGTTGGGAATGAGCAGTTCTTC.

This clonotype was seen a few times. The chain carries TRBV3-1 and TRBJ1-5; 8 bases map to TRBD1. The CDR3 sequence is 15 residues long. The V and J ends lost 1 base and 5 bases, in that order; junction bases with no gene match: 4. Germline V gene data show CDR1 as LGHDT and CDR2 as YNNKEL (reference sequence). CDR3 DNA: TGTGCCAGCAGCCAAGGGACAGGGTTCCATCAGCCCCAGCATTTT. It translates to CASSQGTGFHQPQHF. The full variable domain, rest sourced from reference TRBV3-1 and TRBJ1-5, is DTAVSQTPKYLVTQMGNDKSIKCEQNLGHDTMYWYKQDSKKFLKIMFSYNNKELIINETVPNRFSPKSPDKAHLNLHINSLELGDSAVYFCASSQGTGFHQPQHFGDGTRLSIL.

This clonotype was seen a single time. A much larger clone sits a single nucleotide away, making a read error possible. The rearrangement uses TRBV28 and TRBJ2-1; TRBD1 matches 8 bases. With V trimmed by 5 bases and J by 0 bases, 9 bases remained unmatched. CDR3 length equals 17 residues. From germline, CDR1 is MDHEN and CDR2 SYDVKM. CDR3 in DNA: TGTGCCAGCAGTCCCTGGACAGGGATTCCCTCCTACAATGAGCAGTTCTTC. Protein: CASSPWTGIPSYNEQFF.

J is TRBJ1-1 and V is TRBV30; possibly TRBD1 for D (5 bases). V gave up 6 bases and J gave up 0 bases, with 20 bases separating them. Germline V gene data show CDR1 as GTSNPN and CDR2 as SVGIG (reference sequence). This CDR3 spans 16 amino acids. The DNA of the CDR3 is TGTGCCTGTAGTACTCGGGACGGACCCATGAACACTGAAGCTTTCTTT. The encoded protein is CACSTRDGPMNTEAFF.

This clonotype was observed many times. The rearrangement joins TRBV27 to TRBJ2-5; D is unresolved. Germline V gene lookup returns CDR1 MNHEY and CDR2 SMNVEV (reference sequence). This CDR3 is 13 amino acids long. V was trimmed by 0 bases and J by 5 bases, leaving 7 bases between them. Written as DNA, the CDR3 is TGTGCCAGCAGTTTATCGCGTTCGGAGACCCAGTACTTC. Protein: CASSLSRSETQYF.

The J gene is TRBJ2-3, the V gene TRBV5-1; 7 bases are shared with TRBD1. Trimming took 4 bases from V and 5 from J; bases not matched to a gene: 10. Looked up from germline, CDR1 is SGHRS and CDR2 is YFSETQ. The length of the CDR3 is 15 residues. CDR3 sequence: CASSLGQPGGDTQYF. For the CDR3, the DNA is TGCGCCAGCAGCCTGGGACAGCCCGGCGGAGATACGCAGTATTTT.

The gene calls are TRBV12-5 and TRBJ2-1, with 7 bases that match TRBD2. The ends lost 5 bases at V and 8 bases at J; junction bases unmatched: 9. CDR1 and CDR2 (germline): LGHNT, FRNRAP. The CDR3 loop spans 14 amino acids. The CDR3 sequence: CASGLGGDVDEQFF. The CDR3 DNA is TGTGCTAGTGGTCTTGGGGGGGATGTGGATGAGCAGTTCTTC.

This clonotype was counted between two and nine times. J is TRBJ2-1 and V is TRBV19; 7 positions match TRBD2. V gave up 7 bases and J gave up 7 bases; unmatched junction bases: 13. The CDR3 consists of 15 residues. Germline V gene lookup returns CDR1 LNHDA and CDR2 SQIVND (reference sequence). Written as DNA, the CDR3 is TGTGCCAGTAAGAGCGGGGCCGGGACGTTTAATGAGCAGTTCTTC. It yields the protein CASKSGAGTFNEQFF.

This clonotype was picked up many times. The chain couples TRBV7-6 to TRBJ2-2; TRBD2 matches 9 bases. V gave up 5 bases and J gave up 4 bases; unmatched junction bases: 5. This CDR3 contains 15 residues. Germline V lookup: CDR1 SGHVS, CDR2 FNYEAQ. CDR3 sequence: CASSPAGGLTGELFF. CDR3 sequence (DNA): TGTGCCAGCAGCCCGGCGGGGGGGCTCACCGGGGAGCTGTTTTTT. The full variable domain, completed using reference TRBV7-6 and TRBJ2-2, is GAGVSQSPRYKVTKRGQDVALRCDPISGHVSLYWYRQALGQGPEFLTYFNYEAQQDKSGLPNDRFSAERPEGSISTLTIQRTEQRDSAMYRCASSPAGGLTGELFFGEGSRLTVL.

The gene calls are TRBV20-1 and TRBJ1-5; 10 nucleotides align to TRBD1. J lost 7 bases, V lost 6 bases, and 3 bases had no gene match. The germline gives CDR1 DFQATT, CDR2 SNEGSKA (reference sequence). The CDR3 is made up of 12 amino acids. CDR3 DNA: TGCAGTGCCCCGGGACAGGGGCAGCCCCAGCATTTT. The encoded protein is CSAPGQGQPQHF.

The chain uses TRBV7-2 and TRBJ2-3; 10 bases align to TRBD2. The length of the CDR3 is 17 residues. Trimming at V came to 3 bases and at J to 0 bases, leaving 6 bases not matched to a gene. Germline V gene lookup returns CDR1 SGHTA and CDR2 FQGNSA. The CDR3 DNA sequence: TGTGCCAGCAGCTTCAGCGGGAGGGCCCTGAGCACAGATACGCAGTATTTT. It encodes CASSFSGRALSTDTQYF.

V gene TRBV9 combines with J gene TRBJ2-1; TRBD2 is a possible D gene (5 bases). The length of the CDR3 is 15 residues. Between the trimmed V and J ends, which lost 4 bases and 7 bases, there was a span of 18 bases. Germline CDR1 and CDR2: SGDLS and YYNGEE. The CDR3 nucleotides are TGTGCCAGCAGCCCCCGGGAAGCGGCACGGAATGAGCAGTTCTTC. It translates to CASSPREAARNEQFF.

This clonotype was recorded a few times. This rearrangement joins TRBV20-1 to TRBJ2-1, with 10 positions matching TRBD2. This CDR3 spans 15 amino acids. Germline lookup yields CDR1 DFQATT and CDR2 SNEGSKA (reference sequence). J lost 2 bases, V lost 3 bases, and 4 bases had no gene match. The CDR3 sequence is CSARVLAGPYNEQFF. DNA of the CDR3: TGCAGTGCTAGGGTACTAGCGGGACCCTACAATGAGCAGTTCTTC.

The chain has TRBV7-2 and TRBJ1-5; D unresolved. Germline values: CDR1 SGHTA, CDR2 FQGNSA. The CDR3 length is 14 residues. Between the trimmed V and J ends, which lost 6 bases and 3 bases, there was a span of 12 bases. This CDR3 is CASSPATPNQPQHF. CDR3 nucleotide sequence: TGTGCCAGCAGTCCTGCGACCCCCAATCAGCCCCAGCATTTT. The complete variable domain, with remaining parts taken from reference TRBV7-2 and TRBJ1-5, reads GAGVSQSPSNKVTEKGKDVELRCDPISGHTALYWYRQSLGQGLEFLIYFQGNSAPDKSGLPSDRFSAERTGGSVSTLTIQRTQQEDSAVYLCASSPATPNQPQHFGDGTRLSIL.

The chain couples TRBV15 to TRBJ1-5, with TRBD1 as a possible D gene (6 bases). This CDR3 is built from 14 residues. Trimming removed 3 bases from V and 4 bases from J, with 10 bases in between. CDR1 and CDR2 (germline): LNHNV, YYDKDF (reference sequence). The CDR3 loop reads CATSSWDTNQPQHF. CDR3 nucleotides: TGTGCCACCAGCAGCTGGGACACTAATCAGCCCCAGCATTTT.

J is TRBJ2-7 and V is TRBV6-5; tentative D call: TRBD1 (6 bases). V was clipped by 6 bases and J by 2 bases, with 17 bases between them. This CDR3 has 15 residues. CDR1 MNHEY and CDR2 SVGAGI come from the germline V gene. CDR3 sequence reads: CASRLEQGLTYEQYF. The CDR3 nucleotides are TGTGCCAGCAGGCTAGAACAGGGTTTAACCTACGAGCAGTACTTC.

This clonotype was seen many times. This rearrangement joins TRBV7-2 to TRBJ2-1; maybe TRBD1 (6 bases). Germline V gene sequence: CDR1 SGHTA, CDR2 FQGNSA. This CDR3 has 12 amino acids. V was shortened by 1 base and J by 15 bases, with 13 bases between the two germline ends. The CDR3 spells CASSLDRGSGFF. Here the CDR3 DNA reads TGTGCCAGCAGCTTAGATAGGGGGTCCGGGTTCTTC.

This clonotype was detected many times. The chain combines TRBV7-8 with TRBJ2-7; D gene uncertain. The germline V gene has CDR1 SGHVS and CDR2 FQNEAQ. The CDR3 covers 14 residues. Between the trimmed V and J ends, which lost 5 bases and 7 bases, there was a span of 18 bases. CDR3 DNA sequence: TGTGCCAGCAGCCCCGGACCGGGCCCGAGGGAGCAGTACTTC. It specifies CASSPGPGPREQYF.

J is TRBJ2-7 and V is TRBV2; the match to TRBD2 covers 9 bases. With 6 bases clipped from V and 2 bases from J, the junction kept 5 bases outside the gene matches. There are 14 residues in the CDR3. CDR1 is SNHLY and CDR2 is FYNNEI in the germline V gene. The CDR3 protein is CASSPASGAYEQYF. DNA for the CDR3: TGTGCCAGCAGCCCAGCTAGCGGGGCCTACGAGCAGTACTTC. Filled out from reference TRBV2 and TRBJ2-7, the complete variable domain reads EPEVTQTPSHQVTQMGQEVILRCVPISNHLYFYWYRQILGQKVEFLVSFYNNEISEKSEIFDDQFSVERPDGSNFTLKIRSTKLEDSAMYFCASSPASGAYEQYFGPGTRLTVT.

This clonotype has at least ten counts. This rearrangement joins TRBV2 to TRBJ1-5, with D possibly matching TRBD1 (6 bases). Germline CDR1 is SNHLY and CDR2 is FYNNEI. This CDR3 region has 11 residues. Trimming pared 6 bases from V and 6 bases from J, leaving 6 bases between. The CDR3: CASSRGQPQHF. The CDR3 bases are TGTGCCAGCAGCAGGGGTCAGCCCCAGCATTTT.

This chain joins TRBV5-1 and TRBJ2-1; TRBD1 agrees at 7 bases. This CDR3 is built from 12 residues. Per germline, CDR1 SGHRS and CDR2 YFSETQ. Losses at the gene ends were 4 bases for V and 10 bases for J; bases not matched to a gene: 5. This CDR3 reads CASSLEGAEQFF. DNA for the CDR3: TGCGCCAGCAGCCTTGAGGGGGCGGAGCAGTTCTTC.

The rearrangement links TRBV6-6 to TRBJ2-3, with D maybe TRBD1 (5 bases). This CDR3 contains 17 residues. The germline V gene has CDR1 MNHNY and CDR2 SVGAGI (reference sequence). With 7 bases removed from V and 2 bases from J, the gap between germline ends came to 22 bases. The CDR3 loop is CASTVLAGPGLTDTQYF. CDR3 coding DNA: TGTGCCAGCACCGTACTCGCAGGTCCAGGGCTCACAGATACGCAGTATTTT.

A word on this clonotype: A much larger clone lies a single base off, so this may be a read error. The genes are TRBV7-3 and TRBJ1-1, with a weak D call TRBD1 (6 bases). The CDR3 sequence is 15 residues long. Looked up from germline, CDR1 is SGHTA and CDR2 is FQGTGA. CDR3 in amino acids: CASSPPPHDRTVAFF. In DNA, the CDR3 is TGTGCCAGCAGCCCTCCCCCCCACGACAGGACTGTAGCTTTCTTT.

This clonotype was detected a few times. The V gene is TRBV6-2 or TRBV6-3, the J gene TRBJ2-2; 9 bases fit TRBD1. Germline CDR1 MNHEY, CDR2 SVGEGT. This CDR3 spans 15 amino acids. J lost 3 bases, V lost 6 bases, and 5 bases had no gene match. CDR3 residues: CASRAGQGYTGELFF. The CDR3 coding sequence is TGTGCCAGCAGAGCCGGACAGGGGTACACCGGGGAGCTGTTTTTT.

This clonotype was counted only a few times. The V gene is TRBV7-2, the J gene TRBJ2-1; possibly TRBD1 for D (6 bases). With 4 bases removed from V and 10 bases from J, the gap between germline ends came to 20 bases. The CDR3 is 15 residues long. Germline V CDR1 and CDR2: SGHTA, FQGNSA. This chain's CDR3 is CASSSKTTGFWEQFF. The CDR3 nucleotides read TGTGCCAGCAGCTCAAAGACTACAGGGTTCTGGGAGCAGTTCTTC.

In its sample, this clonotype was seen a few times. V usage is TRBV28 and J usage is TRBJ2-1; D is perhaps TRBD2 (7 bases). The CDR3 length is 16 residues. Germline lookup yields CDR1 MDHEN and CDR2 SYDVKM. Trimming left V 2 bases short and J 4 bases short, with 15 bases between. CDR3 in amino acids: CASSLGGAYFYNEQFF. For the CDR3, the DNA is TGTGCCAGCAGTTTAGGGGGGGCCTATTTTTACAATGAGCAGTTCTTC.

The chain couples TRBV20-1 to TRBJ1-3; D unclear. There are 15 residues in the CDR3. Trimming pared 6 bases from V and 0 bases from J, leaving 15 bases between. Germline V gives CDR1 DFQATT, CDR2 SNEGSKA (reference sequence). CDR3: CSAPGSMNSGNTIYF. For the CDR3, the DNA is TGCAGTGCCCCGGGGTCGATGAACTCTGGAAACACCATATATTTT.

Notes on this clonotype: Given a much more abundant clone one base away, this may be a read error. The gene calls are TRBV7-2 and TRBJ1-2, with a tentative D call TRBD1 (6 bases). CDR1 is SGHTA, CDR2 FQGNSA, per germline. Trimming removed 3 bases from V and 4 bases from J, with 12 bases in between. CDR3 length: 14 residues. CDR3 sequence (DNA): TGTGCCAGCAGCTTCGCAGGGGAAAGCTATGGCTACACCTTC. Its translation: CASSFAGESYGYTF.